These T cell receptor beta chains were read from a single sample in a study of CD8 T cells in ankylosing spondylitis. Via MiXCR, TCRdb re-called the 5' RACE reads, giving one row per CDR3 protein. The sample has hundreds of thousands of distinct CDR3 sequences; around 26% are singletons. The sample consisted of blood, either unsorted or a sorted T cell fraction (not recorded which). These receptors came from a male donor with ankylosing spondylitis. Both conserved end residues are part of each CDR3. D genes are given only for firm matches. Part of the rows lack a size; the others show once, few, many or a class for expanded clones.

DNA,CDR3,length,V,J,size,D
TGCAGTGCTAGCGGACAGGGGGATGAAAAACTGTTTTTT,CSASGQGDEKLFF,13,TRBV20-1,TRBJ1-4,.,TRBD1
TGTGCCACCAGTGATTTTCACGGGGCAGGAGATACGCAGTATTTT,CATSDFHGAGDTQYF,15,TRBV24-1,TRBJ2-3,few,.
TGTGCCAGCAGCTTAACAGGGTGGACGACCCAGTACTTC,CASSLTGWTTQYF,13,TRBV7-2,TRBJ2-5,.,.
TGTGCCAGCAGCCAAGTGCTGACAGGGGGGCGGACCGGGGAGCTGTTTTTT,CASSQVLTGGRTGELFF,17,TRBV4-2,TRBJ2-2,.,TRBD1
TGCGCCAGCAGCTTGGGACAGGTGAAAGAGACCCAGTACTTC,CASSLGQVKETQYF,14,TRBV5-1,TRBJ2-5,many,.
TGCAGCGTCCGCGGGGGGAGTTTCGGAGGAGATACGCAGTATTTT,CSVRGGSFGGDTQYF,15,TRBV29-1,TRBJ2-3,.,TRBD2
TGCGCCAGCAGCAGGGACTTCGGTGAGCAGTTCTTC,CASSRDFGEQFF,12,TRBV5-1,TRBJ2-1,many,.
TGTGCCAGCCGAGACACGCGGAGCTATGGCTACACCTTC,CASRDTRSYGYTF,13,TRBV27,TRBJ1-2,.,.
TGTGCCAGCAGCTTTCATAGGGAGAACACTGAAGCTTTCTTT,CASSFHRENTEAFF,14,TRBV7-2,TRBJ1-1,.,.
TGTGCCAGCAGCCCTCCAGGGGGCAATGAGCAGTTCTTC,CASSPPGGNEQFF,13,TRBV9,TRBJ2-1,many,TRBD1
TGTGCCACCAGTGAGATGGGGGGTGGCTACACCTTC,CATSEMGGGYTF,12,TRBV24-1,TRBJ1-2,.,.
TGTGCCAGCAGTTTTCGATTTCGAAGCGGACCGAGCTCCTACGAGCAGTACTTC,CASSFRFRSGPSSYEQYF,18,TRBV6-5,TRBJ2-7,.,.
TGTGCCAGCAGCTCTCGACAGGGCGGTCAGCCCCAGCATTTT,CASSSRQGGQPQHF,14,TRBV7-2,TRBJ1-5,few,TRBD1
TGTGCCAGCAGCTTAGACCTGATTAAAGAGCAGTTCTTC,CASSLDLIKEQFF,13,TRBV7-8,TRBJ2-1,many,.
TGTGCCAGCAGTCACGACAGGGACTATGGCTACACCTTC,CASSHDRDYGYTF,13,TRBV7-2,TRBJ1-2,few,TRBD1
TGTGCCAGCAGCCCTCACTCGAACCGGGACAGGGGATTGACAGATACGCAGTATTTT,CASSPHSNRDRGLTDTQYF,19,TRBV11-1,TRBJ2-3,few,TRBD1
TGTGCCAGCAGCTTTGGGGCTCCAAACACCGGGGAGCTGTTTTTT,CASSFGAPNTGELFF,15,TRBV7-7,TRBJ2-2,.,.
TGTGCCAGCAGCCCTACTTCCGGGACAGCCTATGGCTACACCTTC,CASSPTSGTAYGYTF,15,TRBV12-3/TRBV12-4,TRBJ1-2,few,TRBD1
TGTGCCAGCAGCGTATCGGGACAGCCCTATGGCTACACCTTC,CASSVSGQPYGYTF,14,TRBV9,TRBJ1-2,.,TRBD1
TGTGCCAGCAGTTACAGGGTAGCTAACTATGGCTACACCTTC,CASSYRVANYGYTF,14,TRBV12-3/TRBV12-4,TRBJ1-2,.,.
TGCAGCGTCGGGACTAGTACGAACGAGCAGTACTTC,CSVGTSTNEQYF,12,TRBV29-1,TRBJ2-7,few,TRBD2
TGTGCCAGCTCACCAGGAGGGGCCAACGTCCTGACTTTC,CASSPGGANVLTF,13,TRBV18,TRBJ2-6,.,.
TGCGCCAGCAGCTTGGCACTTGACAGGGGGCATGATGGCTACACCTTC,CASSLALDRGHDGYTF,16,TRBV5-1,TRBJ1-2,few,TRBD1